The 5 T cell receptor beta chains presented below share a single source sample, sequenced in a study of T cell changes during pregnancy in multiple sclerosis. Repertoires were generated with immunoSEQ multiplex PCR, while TCRdb's copy carries only in-frame clones and drops some. The sample carries around 69,000 clones, approximately 94% recorded once. The source material was peripheral blood, sampled in the second trimester of pregnancy. The receptors were gathered from a female donor in good health, enrolled as a control in a pregnancy study.

The chain combines TRBV4-3 with TRBJ1-6; TRBD1 matches 7 bases. The CDR3 is made up of 20 amino acids. V trimming: 0 bases; J trimming: 10 bases; junction bases outside the gene matches: 21. Germline CDR1 and CDR2: LGHNA and YSLEER. CDR3 in amino acids: CASSQDGISRDSFLSSPLHF. Written as DNA, the CDR3 is TGCGCCAGCAGCCAAGACGGAATAAGTCGGGACAGCTTCTTATCCTCACCCCTCCACTTT.

The chain's CDR3 is CASSLGGTDTQYF. The CDR3 bases are TGTGCCAGCAGCTTGGGCGGCACAGATACGCAGTATTTT. The rearrangement uses TRBV5-8 and TRBJ2-3; D ambiguous. The CDR3 is 13 residues long. CDR1 and CDR2 (germline): SGHTS, YDEGEE. Deletions cut 0 bases from V and 1 base from J, with 3 bases between.

The rearrangement uses TRBV6-4 and TRBJ2-1; perhaps TRBD1 as D (6 bases). Per the germline V gene, CDR1 is MRHNA and CDR2 is SNTAGT. CDR3 length equals 13 residues. V lost 4 bases and J 10 bases, leaving 14 bases between the germline ends. The CDR3 sequence: CASSGPGGGEQFF. The CDR3, as DNA: TGTGCCAGCAGTGGTCCTGGGGGCGGGGAGCAGTTCTTC.

The rearrangement links TRBV19 to TRBJ2-7, with 7 bases lining up with TRBD1. Germline V gene lookup returns CDR1 LNHDA and CDR2 SQIVND (reference sequence). With V trimmed by 3 bases and J by 4 bases, 6 bases remained unmatched. The CDR3 extends over 14 amino acids. This CDR3 reads CASSIPGQTYEQYF. CDR3 nucleotide sequence: TGTGCCAGTAGTATCCCGGGACAGACGTACGAGCAGTACTTC.

This sequence joins TRBV6-4 and TRBJ2-2, with D possibly matching TRBD1 (6 bases). In germline, CDR1 is MRHNA, CDR2 SNTAGT. This CDR3 is built from 14 residues. V was trimmed by 6 bases and J by 4 bases, leaving 12 bases between them. CDR3 residues: CASRTTGSTGELFF. CDR3 nucleotide sequence: TGTGCCAGCAGAACAACAGGGAGCACCGGGGAGCTGTTTTTT.